Included here is one T cell receptor beta chain sequence, with context. The CDR3 has 15 residues. V was trimmed by 4 bases and J by 3 bases, leaving 15 bases between them. CDR1 is SGHVS and CDR2 is FNYEAQ in the germline V gene. The entry originates in a study of molecular identifiers for immune sequencing clone quantification. TCRdb reprocessed the PCR reads via MiXCR and lists one record per CDR3 protein. The repertoire has about 510,000 distinct CDR3 sequences, 25% of them found once; the top ten carry 0.7% to 0.9%. The clonotype comes from a human donor in good health. Some libraries in this study had Jurkat cell RNA spiked in. Input material: naive CD8+ T cells from blood, with Jurkat cell RNA spiked in. The subset was: FACS-sorted CD8+CD4-CCR7+CD45RA+ naive T cells. The rearrangement uses TRBV7-6 and TRBJ2-5; possible D gene TRBD2, 5 bases. The CDR3 DNA reads TGTGCCAGCAGCTCCTACCCCAGCGGCGAAGAGACCCAGTACTTC. Translated: CASSSYPSGEETQYF.